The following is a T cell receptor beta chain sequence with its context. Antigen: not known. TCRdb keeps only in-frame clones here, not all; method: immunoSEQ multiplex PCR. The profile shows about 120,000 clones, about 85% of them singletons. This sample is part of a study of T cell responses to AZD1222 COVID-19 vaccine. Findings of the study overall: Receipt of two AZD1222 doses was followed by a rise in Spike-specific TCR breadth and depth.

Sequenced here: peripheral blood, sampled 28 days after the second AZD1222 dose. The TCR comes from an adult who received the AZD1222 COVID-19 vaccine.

CDR3 DNA: TGTGCCAGCAGCTTCGCGGGTCCAGATACGCAGTATTTT. Translation gives CASSFAGPDTQYF. The chain joins TRBV11-2 to TRBJ2-3; TRBD2 might be the D (5 bases). Trimming removed 3 bases at V and 4 bases at J, with 8 bases between. The CDR3 is 13 residues long. Germline V gene sequence: CDR1 SGHAT, CDR2 FQNNGV.